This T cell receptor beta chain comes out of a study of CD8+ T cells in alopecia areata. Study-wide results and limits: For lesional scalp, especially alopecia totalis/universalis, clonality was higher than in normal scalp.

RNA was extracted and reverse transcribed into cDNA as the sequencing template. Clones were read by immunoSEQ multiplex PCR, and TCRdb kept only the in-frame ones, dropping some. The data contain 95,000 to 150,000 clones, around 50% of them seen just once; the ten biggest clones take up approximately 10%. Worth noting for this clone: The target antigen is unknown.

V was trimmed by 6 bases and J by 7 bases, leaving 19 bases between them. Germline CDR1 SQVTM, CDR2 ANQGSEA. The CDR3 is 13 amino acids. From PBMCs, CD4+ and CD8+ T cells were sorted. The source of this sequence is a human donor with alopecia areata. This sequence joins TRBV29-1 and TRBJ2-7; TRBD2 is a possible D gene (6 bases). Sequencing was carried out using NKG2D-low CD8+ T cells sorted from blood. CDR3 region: CSVAPGDSGEQYF. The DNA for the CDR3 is TGCAGCGTAGCACCTGGGGACTCGGGAGAGCAGTACTTC.